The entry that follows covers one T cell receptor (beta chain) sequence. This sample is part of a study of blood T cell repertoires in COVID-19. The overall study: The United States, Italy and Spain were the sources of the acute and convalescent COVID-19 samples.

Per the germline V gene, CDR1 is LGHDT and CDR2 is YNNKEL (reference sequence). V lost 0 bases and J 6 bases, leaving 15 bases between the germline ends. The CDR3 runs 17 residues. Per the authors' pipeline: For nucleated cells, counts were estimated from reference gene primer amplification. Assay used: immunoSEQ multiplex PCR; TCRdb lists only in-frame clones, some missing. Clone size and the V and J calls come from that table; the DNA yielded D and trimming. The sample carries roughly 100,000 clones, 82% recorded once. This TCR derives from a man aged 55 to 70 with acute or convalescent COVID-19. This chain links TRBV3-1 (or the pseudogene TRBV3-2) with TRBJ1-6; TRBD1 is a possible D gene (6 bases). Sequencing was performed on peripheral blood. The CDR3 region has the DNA TGTGCCAGCAGCCAAGATTATTTAGGACAGAGTAATTCACCCCTCCACTTT. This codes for CASSQDYLGQSNSPLHF.